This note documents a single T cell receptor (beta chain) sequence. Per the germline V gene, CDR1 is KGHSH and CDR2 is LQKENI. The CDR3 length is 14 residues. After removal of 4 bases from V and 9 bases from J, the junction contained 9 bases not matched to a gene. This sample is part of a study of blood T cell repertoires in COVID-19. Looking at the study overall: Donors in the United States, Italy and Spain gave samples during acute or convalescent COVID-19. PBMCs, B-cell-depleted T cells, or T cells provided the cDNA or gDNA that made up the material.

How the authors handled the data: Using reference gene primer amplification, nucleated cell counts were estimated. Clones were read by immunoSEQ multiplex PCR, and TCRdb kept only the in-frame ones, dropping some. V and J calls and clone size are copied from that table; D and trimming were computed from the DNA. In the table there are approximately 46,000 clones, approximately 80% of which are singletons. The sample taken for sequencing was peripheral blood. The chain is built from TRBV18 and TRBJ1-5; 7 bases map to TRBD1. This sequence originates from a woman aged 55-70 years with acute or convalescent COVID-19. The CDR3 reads CASSQGQSLRPQHF. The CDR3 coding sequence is TGTGCCAGCTCACAGGGACAGTCGCTGCGGCCCCAGCATTTT.